This T cell receptor beta chain was sequenced in a study of cytomegalovirus exposure and HLA in healthy donors. CDR1 is MDHEN, CDR2 SYDVKM, per germline. Trimming took 6 bases from V and 6 from J; bases not matched to a gene: 4. The CDR3 runs to 14 residues. General study findings and limits: Common viral pathogens (according to a later analysis) appeared linked to several of the most significant clusters.

Researchers ran the PCR with 60 Vbeta and 13 Jbeta primers. Methods used by the authors: There were about 86 million unique TCR beta chains by a later count, and approximately 10 million of them were shared. Generated by immunoSEQ multiplex PCR, the TCRdb table keeps only in-frame clones and is missing some. V, J and clone size were drawn from that table, and D and trimming were deduced from the DNA. The sample contains roughly 93,000 clones, roughly four fifths of which appear only once. On this clone itself: Its antigen is unknown.

The chain couples TRBV28 to TRBJ1-6, with 8 bases aligning to TRBD1. The clonotype originates from a human donor in good health. The sequenced sample was PBMCs. CDR3 sequence (DNA): TGTGCCAGCAGCCTGGGACAGGTTAATTCACCCCTCCACTTT. This codes for CASSLGQVNSPLHF.